Listed below are T cell receptor beta chains from one sample, sequenced in a study of CD8+ T cells in alopecia areata. TCRdb's table, derived via immunoSEQ multiplex PCR, lists solely in-frame clones and lacks some. The sample yields some 150,000 clones, approximately 90% seen once. The sequenced sample was CD8+ T cells sorted from blood, obtained at week 4, from a patient treated with tofacitinib. Every receptor here comes from a human donor with alopecia areata. The CDR3 runs from the conserved cysteine through the conserved F or W. A D gene is named only where the DNA matches it firmly. The listing skips clone size in some rows; elsewhere it reads once, few, many or a size class.

size,length,D,J,V,DNA,CDR3
.,16,TRBD1,TRBJ2-7,TRBV6-5,TGTGCCAGCAGTTACTCGACCGGGACAGAAGTCTACGAGCAGTACTTC,CASSYSTGTEVYEQYF
.,14,TRBD1,TRBJ2-1,TRBV7-3,TGTGCCAGCAGCCCTGGACAGGGGACCGATGAGCAGTTCTTC,CASSPGQGTDEQFF
once,15,.,TRBJ1-1,TRBV29-1,TGCAGCGTTGAAGGGGTACAGGGTTTAGGGACTGAAGCTTTCTTT,CSVEGVQGLGTEAFF
few,11,.,TRBJ2-3,TRBV7-2,TGTGCCAGCGGCAGCACAGATACGCAGTATTTT,CASGSTDTQYF
.,13,TRBD1,TRBJ1-5,TRBV15,TGTGCCACCAGCGCACAGGGGAATCAGCCCCAGCATTTT,CATSAQGNQPQHF
.,15,.,TRBJ2-2,TRBV29-1,TGCAGCGTTGGCGGTCAGGGCACGCACACCGGGGAGCTGTTTTTT,CSVGGQGTHTGELFF
once,15,TRBD1,TRBJ1-1,TRBV29-1,TGCAGCGTTGAAGATCGTGACAGGGGGCACACTGAAGCTTTCTTT,CSVEDRDRGHTEAFF
few,13,.,TRBJ2-7,TRBV5-1,TGCGCCAGCAGCCTTGGATGGAGGAGCGAGCAGTACTTC,CASSLGWRSEQYF
.,13,.,TRBJ2-7,TRBV12-5,TGTGCTAGTGGTGCGTTATTCGCCTACGAGCAGTACTTC,CASGALFAYEQYF
.,15,TRBD2,TRBJ2-7,TRBV9,TGTGCCAGCAGCGTAGGGGGCGGGAGCACCTACGAGCAGTACTTC,CASSVGGGSTYEQYF
few,13,TRBD1,TRBJ2-7,TRBV7-9,TGTGCCAGCAGCCACCCGACAGGGGATGAGCAGTACTTC,CASSHPTGDEQYF
few,15,.,TRBJ2-7,TRBV9,TGTGCCAGCAGCGTAGCGTCGGGACCTCTTTACGAGCAGTACTTC,CASSVASGPLYEQYF
few,12,.,TRBJ2-7,TRBV29-1,TGCAGCGTTCGGACAGCAGGACCCGAGCAGTACTTC,CSVRTAGPEQYF
.,12,.,TRBJ2-7,TRBV5-1,TGCGCCAGCAGTGAAGGGGCAAACGAGCAGTACTTC,CASSEGANEQYF
once,14,.,TRBJ2-7,TRBV9,TGTGCCAGCAGCGTTGGGGGGAGCTCCTACGAGCAGTACTTC,CASSVGGSSYEQYF
.,15,.,TRBJ1-5,TRBV4-1,TGCGCCAGCAGCCAAGATGGGGAAGGCAATCAGCCCCAGCATTTT,CASSQDGEGNQPQHF
.,14,TRBD2,TRBJ2-3,TRBV27,TGTGCCAGCAGTTTCCTAGCGGAGAGAGATACGCAGTATTTT,CASSFLAERDTQYF
few,12,.,TRBJ2-7,TRBV7-9,TGTGCCAGCAGTGGAGAGTCCTACGAGCAGTACTTC,CASSGESYEQYF
.,11,.,TRBJ1-1,TRBV29-1,TGCAGCGTTGACGGTATCACTGAAGCTTTCTTT,CSVDGITEAFF
.,16,.,TRBJ1-5,TRBV4-2,TGTGCCAGCAGCCAGGGAGGGGTAGGGCTATATCAGCCCCAGCATTTT,CASSQGGVGLYQPQHF
once,14,TRBD1,TRBJ2-5,TRBV5-1,TGCGCCAGCACAACCGGGACAGTCCAAGAGACCCAGTACTTC,CASTTGTVQETQYF
.,12,TRBD1,TRBJ2-1,TRBV4-2,TGTGCCAGCAGCGACAGGGGGGGGGAGCAGTTCTTC,CASSDRGGEQFF
.,12,.,TRBJ2-7,TRBV7-2,TGTGCCAGCAGCTTAGCGATCTTCGAGCAGTACTTC,CASSLAIFEQYF
.,16,TRBD1,TRBJ1-1,TRBV30,TGTGCCTGGAGACAAAACAGGGGCCTTGCAAACACTGAAGCTTTCTTT,CAWRQNRGLANTEAFF
.,14,TRBD1,TRBJ1-2,TRBV14,TGTGCCAGCAGCCTACAGGGGAGCGGCTATGGCTACACCTTC,CASSLQGSGYGYTF